A single sample gave rise to the 20 T cell receptor beta chains below, sequenced in a study of blood T cell repertoires in COVID-19. Assay: immunoSEQ multiplex PCR; the TCRdb copy retains only in-frame clones and omits some. This table holds a few hundred thousand clones, more than 70% found once. Sequencing was carried out using PBMCs or T cells enriched from blood (not recorded which). Source of these receptors: a woman between 18 and 29 years old who had been exposed to COVID-19.

This clone was observed a handful of times. This chain links TRBV6-5 with TRBJ1-2; no clear D. The CDR3 runs to 14 residues. The germline CDR1 and CDR2 sequences are MNHEY and SVGAGI. The V and J ends lost 5 bases and 3 bases respectively, with 13 bases between them. CDR3 region: CASSIRREYYGYTF. The CDR3 DNA follows: TGTGCCAGCAGTATCCGACGGGAATACTATGGCTACACCTTC.

The chain is built from TRBV10-3 and TRBJ2-5; TRBD2 might be the D (6 bases). The CDR3 spans 15 residues. Germline CDR1 is ENHRY and CDR2 is SYGVKD. Trimming took off 4 bases at V and 0 bases at J, with 12 bases between the two ends. CDR3 region: CAISGGGQHQETQYF. The CDR3 DNA reads as TGTGCCATCAGTGGAGGAGGGCAGCACCAAGAGACCCAGTACTTC.

This clone was picked up one time. V usage is TRBV27 and J usage is TRBJ1-4, with unresolved D. V was pared by 6 bases and J by 5 bases, with 19 bases between. The CDR3 runs 16 residues. Germline V lookup: CDR1 MNHEY, CDR2 SMNVEV (reference sequence). CDR3 nucleotides: TGTGCCAGCAGACTTAACGCGGGAGGGATCAATGAAAAACTGTTTTTT. Protein: CASRLNAGGINEKLFF.

This rearrangement joins TRBV27 to TRBJ1-4; tentative D call: TRBD1 (5 bases). With 6 bases removed from V and 7 bases from J, the gap between germline ends came to 21 bases. The CDR3 is 16 amino acids. The germline V gene encodes CDR1 MNHEY and CDR2 SMNVEV (reference sequence). The CDR3 DNA is TGTGCCAGCAGCAAACTCAGGGCCATGGACGGTGAAAAACTGTTTTTT. It yields the protein CASSKLRAMDGEKLFF.

J is TRBJ2-7 and V is TRBV28; a weak D match, TRBD2 (5 bases). The CDR3 loop spans 13 amino acids. V was cut by 5 bases and J by 2 bases, with 10 bases left in between. Germline loops: CDR1 MDHEN, CDR2 SYDVKM. The CDR3 protein is CASSGPRAYEQYF. The CDR3 DNA reads TGTGCCAGCAGTGGACCGCGGGCCTACGAGCAGTACTTC.

V and J are TRBV6-1 and TRBJ1-5; 7 nucleotides line up with TRBD1. CDR3 length: 15 amino acids. The junction had 9 bases not matched to a gene; V was cut back by 3 bases and J by 7 bases. Germline values: CDR1 MNHNS, CDR2 SASEGT. CDR3 amino acids: CASSETGLLGQPQHF. For the CDR3, the DNA is TGTGCCAGCAGTGAGACAGGGCTCCTTGGCCAGCCCCAGCATTTT.

The gene calls are TRBV28 and TRBJ1-4; D is undetermined. Deletions cut 3 bases from V and 0 bases from J, with 8 bases between. The CDR3 consists of 15 residues. Germline V lookup: CDR1 MDHEN, CDR2 SYDVKM. The CDR3 nucleotides are TGTGCCAGCAGTTTCAGGACTACAACTAATGAAAAACTGTTTTTT. Amino acid sequence: CASSFRTTTNEKLFF.

The chain uses TRBV5-4 and TRBJ1-1; possible D gene TRBD1, 5 bases. V gave up 0 bases and J gave up 0 bases, with 9 bases separating them. The CDR3 length is 15 residues. Germline CDR1 SGHNT, CDR2 YYREEE (reference sequence). CDR3 in DNA: TGTGCCAGCAGCTTGGGACCGACAGTGAACACTGAAGCTTTCTTT. Amino acid sequence: CASSLGPTVNTEAFF.

This clone was recorded only once. This chain connects TRBV19 to TRBJ2-7; perhaps TRBD1 as D (5 bases). The CDR3 runs 14 residues. Germline loops: CDR1 LNHDA, CDR2 SQIVND (reference sequence). The V and J ends lost 3 bases and 1 base respectively, with 10 bases between them. The CDR3 is CASSMGPHSYEQYF. The DNA of the CDR3 is TGTGCCAGTAGTATGGGGCCGCATTCCTACGAGCAGTACTTC.

The V call is TRBV18, the J call TRBJ1-2, with no clear D. This CDR3 contains 13 residues. Deletions cut 3 bases from V and 5 bases from J, with 10 bases between. Germline assignment: CDR1 KGHSH and CDR2 LQKENI. DNA of the CDR3: TGTGCCAGCTCACCTGGTAGGGAGTATGGCTACACCTTC. It encodes CASSPGREYGYTF.

The chain employs TRBV7-3 and TRBJ2-5; 15 bases are a match to TRBD2. The V gene's germline CDR1 is SGHTA and CDR2 FQGTGA. The CDR3 is 15 amino acids. The V and J ends lost 3 bases and 7 bases, in that order; junction bases with no gene match: 3. The CDR3 sequence: CASSLGLAGGGTQYF. In nucleotides, the CDR3 is TGTGCCAGCAGCTTGGGACTAGCGGGGGGCGGGACCCAGTACTTC.

The J gene is TRBJ2-1, the V gene TRBV9; tentatively, D is TRBD2 (6 bases). The CDR3 is made up of 19 amino acids. Trimming pared 0 bases from V and 7 bases from J, leaving 26 bases between. In germline, CDR1 is SGDLS, CDR2 YYNGEE. CDR3 region: CASSVESGGIGAQRNEQFF. In DNA, the CDR3 is TGTGCCAGCAGCGTAGAGTCAGGAGGGATTGGGGCCCAGAGGAATGAGCAGTTCTTC.

The CDR3: CASSLARDYGETQYF. CDR3 DNA: TGTGCCAGCAGCTTAGCGAGAGACTATGGAGAGACCCAGTACTTC. The chain employs TRBV7-8 and TRBJ2-5; weak D call: TRBD2 (5 bases). Germline V lookup: CDR1 SGHVS, CDR2 FQNEAQ. Trimming left V 0 bases short and J 4 bases short, with 12 bases between. The CDR3 is 15 residues long. The full variable domain, its missing parts supplied by reference TRBV7-8 and TRBJ2-5, is GAGVSQSPRYKVAKRGQDVALRCDPISGHVSLFWYQQALGQGPEFLTYFQNEAQLDKSGLPSDRFFAERPEGSVSTLKIQRTQQEDSAVYLCASSLARDYGETQYFGPGTRLLVL.

The V and J genes are TRBV9 and TRBJ1-5, with unresolved D. The CDR3 has 14 residues. CDR1 and CDR2 from the germline V gene are SGDLS and YYNGEE. V lost 4 bases to trimming and J lost 3 bases, with 11 bases between them. The CDR3 region is CASSPSADNQPQHF. CDR3 sequence (DNA): TGTGCCAGCAGCCCATCGGCGGACAATCAGCCCCAGCATTTT.

This clone was counted a single time. The chain combines TRBV14 with TRBJ2-2, with D perhaps TRBD2 (5 bases). V shed 2 bases and J shed 5 bases, with 6 bases lying between them. The germline V gene has CDR1 SGHDN and CDR2 FVKESK. The CDR3 covers 13 residues. CDR3: CASSQSGTGELFF. In DNA, the CDR3 is TGTGCCAGCAGCCAATCGGGGACCGGGGAGCTGTTTTTT.

This sequence joins TRBV7-6 and TRBJ2-3, with 7 nucleotides matching TRBD1. After removal of 4 bases from V and 6 bases from J, the junction contained 4 bases not matched to a gene. This CDR3 is 13 amino acids long. From germline, CDR1 is SGHVS and CDR2 FNYEAQ. The CDR3, as DNA: TGTGCCAGCAGCTCTATCAGGGGGGATACGCAGTATTTT. Its translation is CASSSIRGDTQYF.

V is TRBV6-5 and J is TRBJ1-1, with 7 bases identical to TRBD1. CDR1 and CDR2 from the germline V gene are MNHEY and SVGAGI. The ends lost 8 bases at V and 2 bases at J; junction bases unmatched: 5. The CDR3 contains 13 residues. The CDR3 loop reads CASQQGTNTEAFF. The CDR3 DNA reads TGTGCCAGCCAACAGGGGACTAACACTGAAGCTTTCTTT.

V is TRBV7-3 and J is TRBJ1-5; tentatively, D is TRBD1 (5 bases). There are 14 residues in the CDR3. Germline-derived CDR1 and CDR2 are SGHTA and FQGTGA. Trimming cost V 4 bases and J 5 bases, with 12 bases left between them. The CDR3 protein is CASSYMGGDQPQHF. The CDR3 coding sequence is TGTGCCAGCAGCTACATGGGAGGGGATCAGCCCCAGCATTTT.

This clone appeared a single time. This sequence joins TRBV5-1 and TRBJ1-1, with D possibly being TRBD1 (5 bases). Deletions cut 1 base from V and 4 bases from J, with 14 bases between. Germline V lookup: CDR1 SGHRS, CDR2 YFSETQ. The CDR3 is made up of 15 amino acids. CDR3 sequence (DNA): TGCGCCAGCAGCTTGCAGCGGGGGTCTGGCACTGAAGCTTTCTTT. It is translated as CASSLQRGSGTEAFF.

CDR3 in amino acids: CASSISGTGSLAAKNIQYF. The DNA of the CDR3 is TGTGCCAGTAGTATTTCTGGGACAGGATCTCTAGCGGCCAAAAACATTCAGTACTTC. J is TRBJ2-4 and V is TRBV19, with 8 bases that match TRBD1. The V gene's germline CDR1 is LNHDA and CDR2 SQIVND (reference sequence). J lost 1 base, V lost 3 bases, and 14 bases had no gene match. This CDR3 region has 19 residues.